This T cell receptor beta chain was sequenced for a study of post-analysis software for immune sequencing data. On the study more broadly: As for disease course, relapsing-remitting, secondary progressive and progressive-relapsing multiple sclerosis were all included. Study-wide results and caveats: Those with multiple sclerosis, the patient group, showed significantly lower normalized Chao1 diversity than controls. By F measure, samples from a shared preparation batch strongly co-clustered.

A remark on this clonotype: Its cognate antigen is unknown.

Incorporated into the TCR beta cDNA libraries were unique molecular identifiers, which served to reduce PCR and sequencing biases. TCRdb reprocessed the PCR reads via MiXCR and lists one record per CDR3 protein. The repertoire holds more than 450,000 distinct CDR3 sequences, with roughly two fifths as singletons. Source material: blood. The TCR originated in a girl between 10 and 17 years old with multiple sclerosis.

The CDR3 DNA is TGTGCCAGCAGCCCAAGGACAGGGCCAATAGCCAAAAACATTCAGTACTTC. Translating gives CASSPRTGPIAKNIQYF. The chain has TRBV7-2 and TRBJ2-4, with 8 positions matching TRBD1. V lost 5 bases, J lost 0 bases, and 9 bases stayed unmatched. CDR3 size: 17 residues. In germline, CDR1 is SGHTA, CDR2 FQGNSA.